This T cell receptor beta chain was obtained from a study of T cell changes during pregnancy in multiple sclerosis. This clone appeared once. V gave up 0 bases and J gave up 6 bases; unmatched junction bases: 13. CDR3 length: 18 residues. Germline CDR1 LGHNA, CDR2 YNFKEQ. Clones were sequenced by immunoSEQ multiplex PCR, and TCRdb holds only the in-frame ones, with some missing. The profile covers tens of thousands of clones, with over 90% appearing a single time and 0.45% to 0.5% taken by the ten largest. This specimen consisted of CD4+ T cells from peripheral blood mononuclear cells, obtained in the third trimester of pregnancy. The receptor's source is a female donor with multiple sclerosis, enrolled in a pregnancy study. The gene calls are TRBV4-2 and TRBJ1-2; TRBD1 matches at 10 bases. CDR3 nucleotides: TGTGCCAGCAGCCAAGACATAAGCGGACAGGGGGAGTCTAATGGCTACACCTTC. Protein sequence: CASSQDISGQGESNGYTF.